This record looks at one T cell receptor (beta chain) sequence and its context. The record originates from a study of blood T cell repertoires in COVID-19. Researchers sorted participants into cohorts using their self-reported clinical history. Germline lookup yields CDR1 DFQATT and CDR2 SNEGSKA (reference sequence). V was pared by 7 bases and J by 5 bases, with 9 bases between. The CDR3 totals 11 residues. The protocol was immunoSEQ multiplex PCR, while the TCRdb copy is restricted to in-frame clones and leaves out a portion. The data hold about 160,000 clones, with around 80% observed a single time.

Sequenced material: PBMCs or T cells enriched from blood (not recorded which). The clonotype originates from a woman in her fifties or sixties who had recovered from COVID-19. This sequence joins TRBV20-1 and TRBJ2-1; D might be TRBD1 (5 bases). CDR3 protein: CSGQGNNEQFF. CDR3 coding DNA: TGCAGTGGGCAGGGTAACAATGAGCAGTTCTTC.